This T cell receptor (beta chain) was recorded in a study of T-cell memory formation after mild COVID-19. The wider study: TCR clusters showed largely donor specificity.

The CDR3 is 15 residues long. V was trimmed by 3 bases and J by 0 bases, leaving 12 bases between them. CDR1 and CDR2 from the germline V gene are DFQATT and SNEGSKA (reference sequence). Study-level points and caveats: Clones which contracted sat mainly in CM and EM if CD4+, and in EMRA if CD8+. CD4/CD8 balance held among clones contracting day 15 to 85, and later expanders leaned CD4+.

Many counts were recorded for this clonotype. The antigen is undetermined. 5'RACE primed from the constant segment yielded TCR alpha and TCR beta cDNA libraries bearing sample barcodes and UMIs. TCRdb recomputed calls from the 5' RACE reads with MiXCR, one row per CDR3 protein. The profile shows under 400,000 distinct CDR3 sequences, over 25% of them singletons. The V and J genes are TRBV20-1 and TRBJ2-1; D is possibly TRBD2 (5 bases). The sample consisted of PBMCs or a T cell subset sorted from them (not recorded which). This TCR was recovered from an adult woman who had mild COVID-19 (a few samples of this study predate the infection). Cell type and time point are not known. For the CDR3, the DNA is TGCAGTGCTAGCGTCGGACTTGGCTCCTACAATGAGCAGTTCTTC. It specifies CSASVGLGSYNEQFF.